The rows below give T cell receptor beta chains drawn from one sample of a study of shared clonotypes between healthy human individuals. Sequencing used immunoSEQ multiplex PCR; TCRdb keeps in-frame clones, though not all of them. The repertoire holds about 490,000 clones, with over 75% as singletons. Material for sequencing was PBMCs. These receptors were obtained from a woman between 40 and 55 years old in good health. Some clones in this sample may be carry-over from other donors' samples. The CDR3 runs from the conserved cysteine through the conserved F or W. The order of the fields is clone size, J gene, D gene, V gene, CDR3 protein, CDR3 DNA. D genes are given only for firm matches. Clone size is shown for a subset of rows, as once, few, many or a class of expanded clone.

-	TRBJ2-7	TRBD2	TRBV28	CASSSGLAGESGVEQYF	TGTGCCAGCAGTTCAGGACTAGCGGGAGAATCTGGGGTCGAGCAGTACTTC
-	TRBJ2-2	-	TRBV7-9	CASSRRGQRGTGELFF	TGTGCCAGCAGCCGTAGGGGACAGCGGGGGACCGGGGAGCTGTTTTTT
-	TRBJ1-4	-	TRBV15	CATSGTTGASEKLFF	TGTGCCACCAGCGGAACGACCGGTGCGAGTGAAAAACTGTTTTTT
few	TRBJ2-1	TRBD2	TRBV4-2	CASSQGTSEAYNEQFF	TGTGCCAGCAGCCAAGGGACTAGCGAGGCCTACAATGAGCAGTTCTTC
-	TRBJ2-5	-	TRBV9	CASSVASRGPEETQYF	TGTGCCAGCAGCGTAGCTTCCCGGGGGCCGGAGGAGACCCAGTACTTC
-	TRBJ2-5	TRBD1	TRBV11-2	CASSLGSGTGGRETQYF	TGTGCCAGCAGCTTAGGGTCGGGAACAGGGGGGCGAGAGACCCAGTACTTC
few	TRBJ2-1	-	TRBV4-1	CASSPARGQAYNEQFF	TGCGCCAGCAGCCCGGCGCGGGGTCAAGCCTACAATGAGCAGTTCTTC
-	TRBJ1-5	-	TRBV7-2	CASSLQPGNQPQHF	TGTGCCAGCAGCTTACAGCCTGGAAATCAGCCCCAGCATTTT
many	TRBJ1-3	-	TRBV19	CAGWTPGSGNTIYF	TGTGCCGGATGGACCCCGGGCTCTGGAAACACCATATATTTT
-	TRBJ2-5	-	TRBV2	CASSEEVDETQYF	TGTGCCAGCAGTGAAGAGGTTGACGAGACCCAGTACTTC
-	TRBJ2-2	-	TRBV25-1	CASSEGLASSTGELFF	TGTGCCAGCAGTGAAGGGCTAGCCTCTAGCACCGGGGAGCTGTTTTTT
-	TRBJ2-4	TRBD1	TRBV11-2	CASSLPGTGTYIQYF	TGTGCCAGCAGCTTGCCCGGGACAGGGACATACATTCAGTACTTC
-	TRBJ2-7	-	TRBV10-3	CAIGRSKDSYEQYF	TGTGCCATCGGACGCAGTAAGGACTCCTACGAGCAGTACTTC
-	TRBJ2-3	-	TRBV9	CASGTLAVTDTQYF	TGTGCCAGCGGGACTCTAGCAGTCACAGATACGCAGTATTTT
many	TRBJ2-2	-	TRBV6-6	CASSYGDDPTGELFF	TGTGCCAGCAGTTACGGGGACGACCCCACCGGGGAGCTGTTTTTT
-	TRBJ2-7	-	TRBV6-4	CASSAVGDSSRERQYF	TGTGCCAGCAGTGCCGTCGGCGACTCCTCGCGCGAGCGGCAGTACTTC
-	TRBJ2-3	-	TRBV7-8	CASRPGDSLGNTQYF	TGTGCCAGCAGACCTGGGGACTCCCTGGGAAATACGCAGTATTTT
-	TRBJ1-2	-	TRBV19	CASSSGAGFDGYTF	TGTGCCAGTAGTTCCGGAGCGGGGTTTGACGGCTACACCTTC
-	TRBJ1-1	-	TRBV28	CASSLDGLNTEAFF	TGTGCCAGCAGTTTAGACGGATTGAACACTGAAGCTTTCTTT
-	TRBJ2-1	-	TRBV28	CASRGSSYNEQFF	TGTGCCAGCCGGGGGAGCTCCTACAATGAGCAGTTCTTC
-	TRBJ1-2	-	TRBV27	CASSSGQYTNYGYTF	TGTGCCAGCAGTTCCGGACAGTATACCAACTATGGCTACACCTTC
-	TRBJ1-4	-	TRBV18	CASSPLGAATNGKLFF	TGTGCCAGCTCACCCCTAGGGGCAGCAACTAATGGAAAACTGTTTTTT
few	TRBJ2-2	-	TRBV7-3	CASSRQPSNTGELFF	TGTGCCAGCAGCCGACAGCCTTCGAACACCGGGGAGCTGTTTTTT
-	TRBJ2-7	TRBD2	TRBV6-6	CASSYSAGEYEQYF	TGTGCCAGCAGTTACTCGGCGGGAGAGTACGAGCAGTACTTC
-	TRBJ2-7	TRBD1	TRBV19	CASRDPGQPISEQYF	TGTGCCAGTAGGGACCCGGGACAGCCGATTTCCGAGCAGTACTTC
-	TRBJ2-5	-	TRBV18	CASSPPGEETQYF	TGTGCCAGCTCACCACCTGGGGAAGAGACCCAGTACTTC
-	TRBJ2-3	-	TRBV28	CASSLMGDTQYF	TGTGCCAGCAGTTTAATGGGAGATACGCAGTATTTT
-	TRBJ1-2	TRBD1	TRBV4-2	CASSQEDRRPAYGYTF	TGTGCCAGCAGCCAAGAGGACAGGCGCCCCGCCTATGGCTACACCTTC
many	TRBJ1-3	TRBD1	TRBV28	CASSPMDREVGNTIYF	TGTGCCAGCAGTCCCATGGACAGGGAGGTAGGAAACACCATATATTTT
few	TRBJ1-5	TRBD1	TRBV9	CASSAGGLGNQPQHF	TGTGCCAGCAGCGCAGGGGGCCTGGGCAATCAGCCCCAGCATTTT
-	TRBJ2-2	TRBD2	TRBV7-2	CASSTGTSGNTGELFF	TGTGCCAGCAGCACAGGGACTAGCGGAAACACCGGGGAGCTGTTTTTT
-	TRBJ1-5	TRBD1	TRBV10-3	CAISEGQVTNQPQHF	TGTGCCATCAGTGAAGGACAGGTAACCAATCAGCCCCAGCATTTT
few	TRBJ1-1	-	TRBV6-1	CASRPSGEYTEAFF	TGTGCCAGCAGGCCTTCGGGGGAATACACTGAAGCTTTCTTT
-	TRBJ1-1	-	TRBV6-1	CASSSGFNTETFF	TGTGCCAGCAGCAGTGGGTTCAACACTGAAACTTTCTTT
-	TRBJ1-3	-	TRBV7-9	CASSLGESAGNTIYF	TGTGCCAGCAGCCTAGGGGAATCGGCAGGAAACACCATATATTTT
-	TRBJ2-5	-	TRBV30	CAWSVGIRLQETQYF	TGTGCCTGGAGTGTTGGTATCAGGCTCCAAGAGACCCAGTACTTC
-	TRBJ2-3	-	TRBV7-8	CASSRTAGPTRSDTQYF	TGTGCCAGCAGCCGCACAGCGGGCCCTACGCGGTCAGATACGCAGTATTTT
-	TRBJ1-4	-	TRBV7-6	CASSNYRTDEKLFF	TGTGCCAGCAGCAACTATCGGACGGATGAAAAACTGTTTTTT
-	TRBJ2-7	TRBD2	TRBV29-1	CSVEDRTSGSYEQYF	TGCAGCGTTGAAGACAGGACTAGCGGCTCCTACGAGCAGTACTTC
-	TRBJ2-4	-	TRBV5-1	CASSLAASTDIQYF	TGCGCCAGCAGCTTGGCTGCTAGCACGGACATTCAGTACTTC
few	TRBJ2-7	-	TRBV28	CASSLQSPVAREQYF	TGTGCCAGCAGTTTACAGAGTCCGGTGGCGAGGGAGCAGTACTTC
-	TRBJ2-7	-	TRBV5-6	CASSGQAPYEQYF	TGTGCCAGCAGCGGCCAGGCCCCCTACGAGCAGTACTTC
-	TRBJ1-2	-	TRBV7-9	CASSLGSWGGYTF	TGTGCCAGCAGCTTAGGATCTTGGGGAGGCTACACCTTC
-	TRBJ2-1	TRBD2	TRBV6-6	CASSPSSGDARQFF	TGTGCCAGCAGCCCCTCTAGCGGGGACGCCAGACAGTTCTTC
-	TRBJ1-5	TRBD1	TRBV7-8	CASSGPDRGYSNQPQHF	TGTGCCAGCAGCGGCCCCGACAGGGGCTATAGCAATCAGCCCCAGCATTTT
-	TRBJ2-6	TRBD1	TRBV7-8	CASSLTGQGNGANVLTF	TGTGCCAGCAGCTTAACGGGACAGGGGAATGGGGCCAACGTCCTGACTTTC
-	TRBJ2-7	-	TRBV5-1	CASSLDGPLGEQYF	TGCGCCAGCAGCTTAGACGGACCCCTTGGGGAGCAGTACTTC
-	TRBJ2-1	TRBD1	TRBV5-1	CASSLQTGGGRSEQFF	TGCGCCAGCAGCTTACAAACAGGGGGCGGTAGGAGCGAGCAGTTCTTC
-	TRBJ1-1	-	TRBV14	CASSQDRSTTEAFF	TGTGCCAGCAGCCAAGATCGAAGCACCACTGAAGCTTTCTTT
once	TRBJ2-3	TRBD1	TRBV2	CASSLRGGGLLTDTQYF	TGTGCCAGCAGCCTACGAGGGGGCGGACTGCTCACAGATACGCAGTATTTT
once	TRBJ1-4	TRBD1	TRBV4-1	CASSQGDRGYEKLFF	TGCGCCAGCAGCCAAGGAGACAGGGGGTATGAAAAACTGTTTTTT
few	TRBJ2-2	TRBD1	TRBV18	CASSPTGQGAGELFF	TGTGCCAGCTCACCTACGGGACAGGGAGCCGGGGAGCTGTTTTTT
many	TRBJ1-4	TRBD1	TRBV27	CASSGQGAEKLFF	TGTGCCAGCAGCGGACAGGGGGCAGAAAAACTGTTTTTT
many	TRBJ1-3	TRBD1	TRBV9	CASSVGTGAGNTIYF	TGTGCCAGCAGCGTAGGGACAGGGGCCGGAAACACCATATATTTT
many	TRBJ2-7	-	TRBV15	CATSRDNADEQYF	TGTGCCACCAGCAGAGACAACGCCGACGAGCAGTACTTC
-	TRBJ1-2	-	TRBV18	CASSLGDSYGYTF	TGTGCCAGCTCCTTAGGGGATAGCTATGGCTACACCTTC
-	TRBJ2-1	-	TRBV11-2	CASSRRGWDEQFF	TGTGCCAGCAGCAGAAGAGGTTGGGATGAGCAGTTCTTC